This T cell receptor (beta chain) comes out of a study of T cells in Graves' hyperthyroidism and ophthalmopathy. Amplified TCR beta CDR3 regions came from RNA transcripts. The HTBI primer set drove a first-round RT-PCR of the TCR CDR3. Using its own MiXCR run on the multiplex PCR reads, TCRdb lists one record per CDR3 protein. The sample consists of 350,000 to 450,000 distinct CDR3 sequences, approximately 17% of them appearing once. Trimming cost V 5 bases and J 0 bases, with 17 bases left between them. The CDR3 extends over 17 amino acids. Per the germline V gene, CDR1 is SGHTA and CDR2 is FQGNSA. This clonotype was found many times.

The sequence derives from a woman in her thirties with Graves' hyperthyroidism that later progressed to Graves' ophthalmopathy. The rearrangement links TRBV7-2 to TRBJ1-3; no clear D. The sample was blood. The CDR3 bases are TGTGCCAGCAGCGCGTCAATAGGCACCATCTCTGGAAACACCATATATTTT. Its translation is CASSASIGTISGNTIYF.